Detailed here is one TCR beta chain. These data belong to a study of T cell changes during pregnancy in multiple sclerosis. Trimming took off 4 bases at V and 5 bases at J, with 11 bases between the two ends. The CDR3 contains 13 residues. Germline V gives CDR1 SGHDN, CDR2 FVKESK. The method was immunoSEQ multiplex PCR; TCRdb's version includes in-frame clones alone and lacks a portion of them. The data hold under 70,000 clones, with 90% observed a single time. The sample was peripheral blood, taken in the third trimester of pregnancy. The origin of this receptor is a female donor in good health, enrolled as a control in a pregnancy study. This chain uses TRBV14 with TRBJ2-5; D is undetermined. The CDR3 reads CASSRWSSETQYF. The CDR3 DNA reads as TGTGCCAGCAGCCGTTGGAGTTCGGAGACCCAGTACTTC.